Presented here are 24 T cell receptor beta chains from one specimen sequenced in a study of Graves' ophthalmopathy and Graves' hyperthyroidism. The study amplified TCR beta CDR3 regions using RNA transcripts. Following a first-round RT-PCR that used HTBI primers, a second-round multiplex PCR was carried out. TCRdb reprocessed the multiplex PCR reads via MiXCR and lists one record per CDR3 protein. The data show about 500,000 distinct CDR3 sequences, with just under 40% seen just once and roughly 4.5% held by the top ten. Sequencing input: peripheral blood or thyroid tissue (not recorded which). These receptors were obtained from an adult man with Graves' hyperthyroidism.

This clonotype appeared many times. The V and J genes are TRBV10-3 and TRBJ2-6, with TRBD1 identical over 7 bases. The J segment lost 2 bases and the V segment lost 10 bases, leaving 26 bases of the junction unmatched. Germline loops: CDR1 ENHRY, CDR2 SYGVKD. CDR3 length: 21 amino acids. The CDR3 protein is CATYHPLTGTEGSPGANVLTF. As DNA, the CDR3 is TGTGCCACGTATCACCCGCTAACCGGGACAGAAGGAAGTCCTGGGGCCAACGTCCTGACTTTC.

This clonotype was picked up a small number of times. This chain uses TRBV5-1 with TRBJ2-2, with 12 bases aligning to TRBD2. Germline CDR1 and CDR2: SGHRS and YFSETQ. V trimming: 1 base; J trimming: 1 base; junction bases outside the gene matches: 8. This CDR3 comprises 19 residues. CDR3 nucleotides: TGCGCCAGCAGCTTGATCAGTCTAGCGGGAGGGCGGAACACCGGGGAGCTGTTTTTT. Protein sequence: CASSLISLAGGRNTGELFF.

This clonotype occurred many times. The chain couples TRBV6-1 to TRBJ1-2; D is undetermined. The CDR3 covers 14 residues. Trimming left V 5 bases short and J 5 bases short, with 15 bases between. The germline CDR1 and CDR2 sequences are MNHNS and SASEGT. This chain's CDR3 is CASSYSSGGYGYTF. CDR3 nucleotides: TGTGCCAGCAGTTACTCGTCTGGCGGATATGGCTACACCTTC.

This clonotype was counted ten times or more. The chain is built from TRBV7-6 and TRBJ2-5, with 12 nucleotides matching TRBD2. Per the germline V gene, CDR1 is SGHVS and CDR2 is FNYEAQ. The V segment lost 4 bases and the J segment 3 bases; nucleotides outside the gene matches: 3. The CDR3 spans 15 residues. The CDR3 is CASSSWTSGEETQYF. CDR3 coding DNA: TGTGCCAGCAGCTCTTGGACTAGCGGGGAAGAGACCCAGTACTTC.

Ten or more counts support this clonotype. This sequence joins TRBV10-3 and TRBJ1-2; D not resolved. V lost 0 bases and J 7 bases, leaving 9 bases between the germline ends. The CDR3 extends over 13 amino acids. Germline CDR1 is ENHRY and CDR2 is SYGVKD. CDR3 nucleotide sequence: TGTGCCATCAGTGAGTCGGGAGGGCCTGGCTACACCTTC. Translating gives CAISESGGPGYTF.

This clonotype was found once. The V and J genes are TRBV7-9 and TRBJ2-3; 9 nucleotides line up with TRBD1. V dropped 4 bases and J dropped 0; count of bases not matched to a gene: 2. Germline CDR1 is SEHNR and CDR2 is FQNEAQ (reference sequence). The CDR3 consists of 15 residues. This CDR3 is CASSSTGGSTDTQYF. DNA of the CDR3: TGTGCCAGCAGCTCGACAGGGGGGAGCACAGATACGCAGTATTTT.

The J gene is TRBJ2-2, the V gene TRBV24-1; no clear D gene. This CDR3 region has 11 residues. Germline-derived CDR1 and CDR2 are KGHDR and SFDVKD. V lost 6 bases to trimming and J lost 6 bases, with 4 bases between them. CDR3 region: CATSSAGELFF. The CDR3 nucleotides read TGTGCCACCAGTTCCGCCGGGGAGCTGTTTTTT.

This clonotype was seen many times. V is TRBV20-1 and J is TRBJ2-5, with TRBD1 as a possible D gene (6 bases). With 4 bases removed from V and 5 bases from J, the gap between germline ends came to 17 bases. Germline CDR1 DFQATT, CDR2 SNEGSKA (reference sequence). The CDR3 runs 14 residues. CDR3 sequence reads: CSAKQGWVVETQYF. CDR3 sequence (DNA): TGCAGTGCTAAACAGGGTTGGGTGGTTGAGACCCAGTACTTC.

J is TRBJ1-6 and V is TRBV7-8; D perhaps matches TRBD1 (6 bases). Germline CDR1 SGHVS, CDR2 FQNEAQ. V lost 6 bases to trimming and J lost 0 bases, with 15 bases between them. This CDR3 is 17 amino acids long. The CDR3 here is CASSSLQGGSYNSPLHF. Here the CDR3 DNA reads TGTGCCAGCAGTTCCCTACAGGGTGGCTCCTATAATTCACCCCTCCACTTT.

This clonotype was observed at least ten times. This sequence joins TRBV12-3 or TRBV12-4 and TRBJ1-2, with 7 bases fitting TRBD1. V lost 6 bases and J lost 4; bases outside the gene matches: 5. CDR3 length equals 13 residues. CDR3 in amino acids: CASRATGSYGYTF. The DNA of the CDR3 is TGTGCCAGCAGGGCGACAGGGTCCTATGGCTACACCTTC.

The chain employs TRBV6-5 and TRBJ1-1; TRBD1 is a possible D gene (6 bases). The CDR3 extends over 19 amino acids. The germline V and J ends were trimmed by 4 bases and 1 base, with 25 bases remaining between them. Germline V CDR1 and CDR2: MNHEY, SVGAGI. The chain's CDR3 is CASSFSARGLGTGNTEAFF. DNA for the CDR3: TGTGCCAGCAGTTTCTCCGCCAGGGGCTTGGGGACTGGGAACACTGAAGCTTTCTTT.

Regarding this clonotype: One base away lies a much larger clone, so this may be a sequencing read error. The rearrangement links TRBV9 to TRBJ2-2, with D unresolved. This CDR3 is 15 amino acids long. CDR1 is SGDLS and CDR2 is YYNGEE in the germline V gene. CDR3 protein: CANSVGTANTGELFF. The CDR3 bases are TGTGCCAACAGCGTAGGCACGGCGAACACCGGGGAGCTGTTTTTT.

This clonotype was detected many times. The chain has TRBV6-6 and TRBJ2-7, with 10 bases fitting TRBD2. Germline lookup yields CDR1 MNHNY and CDR2 SVGAGI (reference sequence). Germline trimming cut 4 bases from V and 3 bases from J; bases unmatched to any gene: 6. The CDR3 runs 15 residues. The CDR3 DNA is TGTGCCAGCAGTTTTGGGACTAGCGACTTCTACGAGCAGTACTTC. Its protein product is CASSFGTSDFYEQYF.

J is TRBJ1-2 and V is TRBV29-1, with D possibly TRBD1 on 6 matching bases. CDR3 length equals 11 residues. Germline V CDR1 and CDR2: SQVTM, ANQGSEA. V was shortened by 7 bases and J by 8 bases, with 14 bases between the two germline ends. The CDR3 nucleotides are TGCAGCGCGCACAGGGTATCCGGCTACACCTTC. It specifies CSAHRVSGYTF.

The gene calls are TRBV7-6 and TRBJ2-7; 9 bases fit TRBD1. Germline CDR1 and CDR2: SGHVS and FNYEAQ. The CDR3 has 16 amino acids. V dropped 4 bases and J dropped 3; count of bases not matched to a gene: 10. The CDR3 nucleotides are TGTGCCAGCAGCTCGGGACAGGGATCGCCGATCTACGAGCAGTACTTC. Its translation is CASSSGQGSPIYEQYF.

This clonotype has ten or more counts. The rearrangement joins TRBV7-9 to TRBJ2-5, with D possibly being TRBD1 (7 bases). V was shortened by 7 bases and J by 0 bases, with 12 bases between the two germline ends. The CDR3 runs 14 residues. Germline-derived CDR1 and CDR2 are SEHNR and FQNEAQ (reference sequence). This chain's CDR3 is CASTGGTHQETQYF. The CDR3, as DNA: TGTGCCAGCACAGGGGGGACACACCAAGAGACCCAGTACTTC.

The sample holds a few counts of this clonotype. In DNA form, the CDR3 reads TGTGCCAGCTCACCAACGGTAATAGGGGAGACCCAGTACTTC. It encodes CASSPTVIGETQYF. The rearrangement links TRBV18 to TRBJ2-5; no clear D gene. The CDR3 covers 14 residues. The germline gives CDR1 KGHSH, CDR2 LQKENI. The ends were cut back, 2 bases at V and 5 bases at J, with 12 bases in the middle. Variable domain in full (rest from reference TRBV18 and TRBJ2-5): NAGVMQNPRHLVRRRGQEARLRCSPMKGHSHVYWYRQLPEEGLKFMVYLQKENIIDESGMPKERFSAEFPKEGPSILRIQQVVRGDSAAYFCASSPTVIGETQYFGPGTRLLVL.

This clonotype was detected only once. The rearrangement uses TRBV2 and TRBJ2-6; possibly TRBD1 or TRBD2 for D (7 bases each). Germline V gene data show CDR1 as SNHLY and CDR2 as FYNNEI. The CDR3 contains 16 residues. Trimming pared 6 bases from V and 4 bases from J, leaving 16 bases between. This chain's CDR3 is CASRSREGQGANVLTF. CDR3 coding DNA: TGTGCCAGCAGATCAAGGGAGGGACAGGGGGCCAACGTCCTGACTTTC.

This clonotype turned up a few times. This chain joins TRBV5-8 and TRBJ1-1; D gene unclear. CDR3 length: 17 amino acids. The germline gives CDR1 SGHTS, CDR2 YDEGEE. V gave up 0 bases and J gave up 5 bases, with 20 bases separating them. The CDR3 loop is CASSLGEVRRLGTEAFF. The CDR3 DNA sequence: TGTGCCAGCAGCTTGGGTGAGGTAAGGCGCCTCGGGACTGAAGCTTTCTTT.

The chain links TRBV18 to TRBJ2-5, with D uncertain. The ends were cut back, 5 bases at V and 1 base at J, with 20 bases in the middle. CDR1 is KGHSH, CDR2 LQKENI, per germline. The CDR3 length is 17 residues. CDR3 coding DNA: TGTGCCAGCTCAGAGAGCGCAGGTACCTTTACCCAAGAGACCCAGTACTTC. It codes for CASSESAGTFTQETQYF.

This clonotype came up many times. The gene calls are TRBV7-9 and TRBJ1-5; 9 bases are shared with TRBD1. Trimming at V came to 1 base and at J to 5 bases, leaving 3 bases not matched to a gene. The CDR3 spans 15 residues. Germline values: CDR1 SEHNR, CDR2 FQNEAQ (reference sequence). The CDR3 loop is CASSLGGQGYQPQHF. The DNA of the CDR3 is TGTGCCAGCAGCTTAGGGGGACAGGGATATCAGCCCCAGCATTTT.

The chain is built from TRBV7-2 and TRBJ1-1; D is possibly TRBD1 (6 bases). With 4 bases removed from V and 14 bases from J, the gap between germline ends came to 29 bases. Germline V gene sequence: CDR1 SGHTA, CDR2 FQGNSA. The CDR3 length is 16 residues. The CDR3 DNA reads TGTGCCAGCAGCTCCAGGACTAGCGGGGGGGCCGATGAGCAGTTCTTT. It translates to CASSSRTSGGADEQFF.

In regard to this clonotype: A junction boundary mismatches the germline segment, possibly from a read error. This chain uses TRBV24-1 with TRBJ2-2; 7 bases agree with TRBD1. CDR1 and CDR2 (germline): KGHDR, SFDVKD. The CDR3 loop spans 15 amino acids. DNA of the CDR3: TGTGCCACCAGTGAGAACAGGGGACGGACCGGGCAGCTGTTTTTT. The encoded protein is CATSENRGRTGQLFF.

There are many counts of this clonotype. The chain is built from TRBV4-1 and TRBJ2-5; 7 bases are shared with TRBD1. Germline V lookup: CDR1 MGHRA, CDR2 YSYEKL. With 6 bases clipped from V and 2 bases from J, the junction kept 12 bases outside the gene matches. This CDR3 is built from 16 residues. CDR3 DNA: TGCGCCAGCAGTTCCTCCGGGACAGCGGTGCAAGAGACCCAGTACTTC. Translation: CASSSSGTAVQETQYF.